A selection of T cell receptor beta chains follows, all from one sample in a study of T-cell memory formation after mild COVID-19. Via MiXCR, TCRdb re-called the 5' RACE reads, giving one row per CDR3 protein. The repertoire consists of around 300,000 distinct CDR3 sequences, with 10% to 15% occurring once and the leading ten covering around a fifth. The sequenced sample consisted of PBMCs or a T cell subset sorted from them (not recorded which). The source is a man younger than 35 who had mild COVID-19 (a few samples of this study predate the infection). Cell type and time point are not known. Each CDR3 is given with its conserved first and last residue. D genes are given only for firm matches. Some rows mark clone size as missing; the rest say once, few, many or name a class of expanded clone.

>many|TRBV7-6|-|TRBJ2-1
CASSLLGSLYNEQFF
TGTGCCAGCAGCTTATTGGGATCCCTCTACAATGAGCAGTTCTTC
>few|TRBV7-2|TRBD2|TRBJ2-1
CASGLAGGLRDNEQFF
TGTGCCAGTGGACTAGCGGGGGGGCTTCGGGACAATGAGCAGTTCTTC
>-|TRBV13|-|TRBJ2-7
CASSQRAYEQYF
TGTGCCAGCAGCCAACGGGCCTACGAGCAGTACTTC
>-|TRBV7-8|-|TRBJ2-7
CASSLGGPGSYEQYF
TGTGCCAGCAGCTTAGGGGGGCCAGGCTCCTACGAGCAGTACTTC
>-|TRBV12-3/TRBV12-4|-|TRBJ1-5
CASSLWGNNQPQHF
TGTGCCAGCAGTTTATGGGGGAACAATCAGCCCCAGCATTTT
>-|TRBV4-3|-|TRBJ2-7
CASSPSTGRLSSYEQYF
TGCGCCAGCAGCCCCAGTACGGGACGGTTGAGCTCCTACGAGCAGTACTTC
>-|TRBV9|-|TRBJ2-7
CASSVQDNYEQYF
TGTGCCAGCAGCGTCCAAGACAACTACGAGCAGTACTTC
>few|TRBV7-6|-|TRBJ1-3
CASSLGRGPGNTIYF
TGTGCCAGCAGCTTAGGGCGTGGACCTGGAAACACCATATATTTT
>many|TRBV4-1|-|TRBJ2-7
CASSEDGYEQYF
TGCGCCAGCAGCGAGGACGGCTACGAGCAGTACTTC
>many|TRBV7-9|-|TRBJ2-5
CASSFDSYGTQYF
TGTGCCAGCAGCTTCGACAGTTATGGGACCCAGTACTTC
>-|TRBV6-5|-|TRBJ1-3
CASSYEGKEGNTIYF
TGTGCCAGCAGTTACGAGGGCAAGGAGGGAAACACCATATATTTT
>few|TRBV3-1|-|TRBJ2-6
CASSQDGNGANVLTF
TGTGCCAGCAGCCAAGATGGGAACGGGGCCAACGTCCTGACTTTC
>-|TRBV5-1|TRBD1|TRBJ2-3
CASYRGQTDTQYF
TGCGCCAGTTACAGGGGGCAGACAGATACGCAGTATTTT
>few|TRBV20-1|-|TRBJ1-1
CSASAGNEAFF
TGCAGTGCTAGTGCGGGGAATGAAGCTTTCTTT
>-|TRBV3-1|-|TRBJ1-2
CASSQDAGNRGYTF
TGTGCCAGCAGCCAAGATGCGGGTAATCGTGGCTACACCTTC
>few|TRBV29-1|-|TRBJ1-1
CSPSGGGDTEAFF
TGCAGCCCCTCGGGAGGGGGGGACACTGAAGCTTTCTTT